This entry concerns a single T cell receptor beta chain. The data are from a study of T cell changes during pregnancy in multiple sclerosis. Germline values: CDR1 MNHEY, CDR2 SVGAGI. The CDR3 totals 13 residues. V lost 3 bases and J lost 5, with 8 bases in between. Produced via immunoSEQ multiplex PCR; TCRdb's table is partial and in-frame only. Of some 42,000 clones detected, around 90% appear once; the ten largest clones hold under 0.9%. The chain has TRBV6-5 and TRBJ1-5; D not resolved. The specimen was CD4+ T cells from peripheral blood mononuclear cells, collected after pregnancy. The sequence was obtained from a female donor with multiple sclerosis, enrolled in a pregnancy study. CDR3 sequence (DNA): TGTGCCAGCAGTTATGGCGGATATCAGCCCCAGCATTTT. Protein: CASSYGGYQPQHF.